This T cell receptor beta chain was sequenced during a study of blood T cell repertoires in COVID-19. Study-level background: T cells, B-cell-depleted T cells, or PBMCs supplied cDNA or gDNA.

Original analysis: Amplification with reference gene primers provided the estimates of nucleated cell counts. Sequenced by immunoSEQ multiplex PCR; TCRdb stores in-frame clones only, minus some. From that table come the V and J calls and clone size; the DNA was used to work out D and trimming. The top ten clones hold around 13% of a sample with about 130,000 clones, roughly 80% of them seen once. The source of this sequence is a woman aged 30 to 39 who had recovered from COVID-19. The sequenced sample consisted of peripheral blood.

CDR3 residues: CASSLSGPRADTQYF. The CDR3 bases are TGCGCCAGCAGCTTGTCCGGCCCCAGGGCAGATACGCAGTATTTT. The chain couples TRBV5-1 to TRBJ2-3; possible D gene TRBD1, 5 bases. Trimming stripped 1 base from V and 4 bases from J, with 13 bases between. The CDR3 runs 15 residues. The V gene's germline CDR1 is SGHRS and CDR2 YFSETQ. The full variable domain, rest sourced from reference TRBV5-1 and TRBJ2-3, is KAGVTQTPRYLIKTRGQQVTLSCSPISGHRSVSWYQQTPGQGLQFLFEYFSETQRNKGNFPGRFSGRQFSNSRSEMNVSTLELGDSALYLCASSLSGPRADTQYFGPGTRLTVL.